The clone carrying this T cell receptor (beta chain) was found many times. Its antigen remains unknown. The sample belongs to a study of read filtering for tumor transcriptome and immune sequencing. Overall study context: Whole-transcriptome libraries were prepared after DNase treatment. Study-wide results and limits: Single-read clonotypes: roughly 81% of IR-seq clonotypes (roughly 4% of reads), 74.6% of RNA-seq clonotypes (roughly 45% of reads). Sorted CD138-negative bone marrow cells were not purified T cells.

At the time of active disease, bone marrow was collected from every patient. The library was built from roughly 400 ng RNA with molecular barcoded adaptors for alpha/delta and beta/gamma chains. TCRdb fed the reads into MiXCR, producing one record per CDR3 protein. The table has tens of thousands of distinct CDR3 sequences, about 14% seen once. The V end was cut by 8 bases, the J end by 1 base, with 14 bases between. There are 14 residues in the CDR3. The V gene's germline CDR1 is SGHAT and CDR2 FQNNGV. The chain links TRBV11-2 to TRBJ2-5; TRBD2 is a possible D gene (6 bases). Sequencing was performed on a population of CD138-negative cells sorted from bone marrow. The receptor comes from a donor at least 40 years old with multiple myeloma. CDR3 sequence (DNA): TGTGCCAGCCAGATCTGGGACTCCCAAGAGACCCAGTACTTC. Protein sequence: CASQIWDSQETQYF. Supplemented by reference TRBV11-2 and TRBJ2-5, the full variable domain reads EAGVAQSPRYKIIEKRQSVAFWCNPISGHATLYWYQQILGQGPKLLIQFQNNGVVDDSQLPKDRFSAERLKGVDSTLKIQPAKLEDSAVYLCASQIWDSQETQYFGPGTRLLVL.